Listed below are T cell receptor beta chains from one sample, sequenced in a study of shared clonotypes between healthy human individuals. The table came from immunoSEQ multiplex PCR; TCRdb's copy has only in-frame clones and leaves some out. This repertoire shows roughly 500,000 clones, 70% to 80% found once; its top ten account for about 12%. The sample taken for sequencing was PBMCs. These receptors came from a woman aged 40-49 years in good health. Some clones in this sample may be carry-over from other donors' samples. Both conserved end residues are part of each CDR3. Each record gives: J gene, clone size, V gene, CDR3 protein. Clone size is shown for a subset of rows, as once, few, many or a class of expanded clone.

>TRBJ2-1|many|TRBV19
CASRSLEAQGTNEQFF
>TRBJ2-7|.|TRBV7-9
CASSDGTGVGEQYF
>TRBJ2-5|many|TRBV5-1
CASSPRPGTGGLETQYF
>TRBJ2-1|.|TRBV11-2
CASRSTGYSYNEQFF
>TRBJ2-5|.|TRBV28
CASSLTPGGETQYF
>TRBJ1-6|.|TRBV4-1
CASSQAGGNSPLHF
>TRBJ2-4|few|TRBV5-1
CASSLPRTGGVWSKNIQYF
>TRBJ1-5|.|TRBV5-5
CASSFENPQGQPQHF
>TRBJ1-2|.|TRBV9
CASSVDRSYGYTF
>TRBJ2-1|.|TRBV10-2
CASSESVGGSYNEQFF
>TRBJ2-7|.|TRBV7-8
CASSAPRGQGSYEQYF
>TRBJ1-1|.|TRBV10-3
CAISESGPDSTEAFF
>TRBJ2-1|once|TRBV11-3
CASSLRVASGNEQFF
>TRBJ2-1|.|TRBV10-1
CASSETGSWGSNEQFF
>TRBJ2-1|.|TRBV19
CASSSSGFGEQFF
>TRBJ2-3|.|TRBV11-2
CASSLGTEPTDTQYF
>TRBJ2-5|.|TRBV29-1
CSVEGRGAGTETQYF
>TRBJ1-5|.|TRBV6-1
CAARRAAHNQPQHF
>TRBJ2-7|.|TRBV7-2
CASSLGGGVTSYEQYF
>TRBJ2-1|.|TRBV6-5
CASSYTVQNNNEQFF
>TRBJ1-3|few|TRBV12-1
CASSFCGRIWSGNTIYF
>TRBJ2-5|.|TRBV10-3
CAIRGQQETQYF
>TRBJ2-1|few|TRBV6-5
CASSLDWDEQFF
>TRBJ1-1|.|TRBV5-5
CASSLMRSDVKNTEAFF
>TRBJ2-7|.|TRBV28
CASSLYGNTYEQYF
>TRBJ1-5|.|TRBV28
CASSLPGNQPQHF
>TRBJ2-4|.|TRBV5-4
CASSLAGEPNIQYF
>TRBJ2-4|.|TRBV28
CASTRGGGNIQYF
>TRBJ2-7|.|TRBV7-3
CASSPSSGSGEQYF
>TRBJ2-7|.|TRBV7-9
CASSGLRHGEQYF
>TRBJ2-1|.|TRBV19
CASTDRDRGVNEQFF
>TRBJ1-1|.|TRBV6-5
CASSYSYRGRRNEAFF
>TRBJ2-7|.|TRBV13
CASSSAGGGYEQYF
>TRBJ1-2|.|TRBV29-1
CSVEEVRGYGYTF
>TRBJ2-1|few|TRBV7-6
CASSSGLAGGLYNEQFF
>TRBJ1-5|.|TRBV2
CASRDMVNQPQHF
>TRBJ1-3|.|TRBV18
CASSTQGQSGNTIYF
>TRBJ2-7|.|TRBV6-5
CASSYRQNIYEQYF
>TRBJ2-7|.|TRBV6-5
CASSPRQGMYEQYF
>.|.|TRBV18
CASSPPGLPYEQYF
>TRBJ2-7|.|TRBV25-1
CATQGGARYEQYF
>TRBJ1-2|.|TRBV27
CASSYTGGGGYTF
>TRBJ2-1|.|TRBV28
CASSTPGGPHEQFF
>TRBJ2-5|.|TRBV4-3
CASSQGIGYQETQYF
>TRBJ2-2|.|TRBV10-3
CAIRTGTGATGELFF
>TRBJ2-1|.|TRBV2
CASSPSFSYNEQFF